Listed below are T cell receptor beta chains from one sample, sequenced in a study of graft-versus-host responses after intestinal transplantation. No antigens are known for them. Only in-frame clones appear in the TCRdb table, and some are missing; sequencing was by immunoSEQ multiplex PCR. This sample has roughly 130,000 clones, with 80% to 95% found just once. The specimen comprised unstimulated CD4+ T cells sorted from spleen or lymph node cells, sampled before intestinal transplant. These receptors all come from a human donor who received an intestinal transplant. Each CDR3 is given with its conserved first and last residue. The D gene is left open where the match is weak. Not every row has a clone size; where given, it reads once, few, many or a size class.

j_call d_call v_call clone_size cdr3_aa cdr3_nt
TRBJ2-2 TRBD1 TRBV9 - CASSVAGTVNTGELFF TGTGCCAGCAGCGTAGCTGGGACAGTTAACACCGGGGAGCTGTTTTTT
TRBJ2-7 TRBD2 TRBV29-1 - CSAVSGSIYEQYF TGCAGCGCCGTTAGCGGGAGTATTTACGAGCAGTACTTC
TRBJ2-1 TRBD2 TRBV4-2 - CASRRLTGLAGGSDNEQFF TGTGCCAGCAGACGCCTTACCGGACTAGCGGGAGGCAGCGACAATGAGCAGTTCTTC
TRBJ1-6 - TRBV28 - CASSFRGDSPLHF TGTGCCAGCAGTTTTAGGGGGGATTCACCCCTCCACTTT
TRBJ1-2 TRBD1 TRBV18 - CASSPGQGLNYGYTF TGTGCCAGCTCACCAGGACAGGGCCTAAACTATGGCTACACCTTC
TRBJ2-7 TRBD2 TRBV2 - CASGPGLAAYEQYF TGTGCCAGTGGGCCTGGACTAGCAGCTTACGAGCAGTACTTC
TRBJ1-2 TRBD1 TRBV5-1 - CASSLTGNGYTF TGCGCCAGCAGCCTGACAGGGAATGGCTACACCTTC
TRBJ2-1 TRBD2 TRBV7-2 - CASSPRRLAGVEQFF TGTGCCAGCAGCCCTCGTAGACTAGCGGGAGTGGAGCAGTTCTTC
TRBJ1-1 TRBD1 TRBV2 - CASRAGTGVTEAFF TGTGCCAGCAGGGCCGGGACAGGGGTGACTGAAGCTTTCTTT
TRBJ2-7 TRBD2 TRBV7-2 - CASSGTSGSKAYEQYF TGTGCCAGCAGCGGGACTAGCGGGAGTAAGGCCTACGAGCAGTACTTC
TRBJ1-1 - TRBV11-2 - CASSTRVDNTEAFF TGTGCCAGCAGCACCAGGGTTGATAACACTGAAGCTTTCTTT
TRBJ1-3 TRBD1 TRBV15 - CATSRDGTGTGNTIYF TGTGCCACCAGCAGAGATGGGACAGGGACTGGAAACACCATATATTTT
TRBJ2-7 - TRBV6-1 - CASSKEAGPSYEQYF TGTGCCAGCAGTAAGGAAGCGGGCCCATCCTACGAGCAGTACTTC
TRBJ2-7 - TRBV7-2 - CASSLGSGSSYEQYF TGTGCCAGCAGCTTAGGTAGCGGAAGCTCCTACGAGCAGTACTTC
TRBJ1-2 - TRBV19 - CASSMRGEVVYGYTF TGTGCCAGTAGTATGCGGGGGGAGGTGGTCTATGGCTACACCTTC
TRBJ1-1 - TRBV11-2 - CASSPSLNTEAFF TGTGCCAGCAGCCCGTCCCTGAACACTGAAGCTTTCTTT
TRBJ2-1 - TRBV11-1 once CASSLGRAVAYNEQFF TGTGCCAGCAGCTTAGGCAGAGCTGTGGCGTACAATGAGCAGTTCTTC
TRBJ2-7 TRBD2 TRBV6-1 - CASSEIPSGPFYEQYF TGTGCCAGCAGTGAAATCCCTAGCGGCCCCTTCTACGAGCAGTACTTC
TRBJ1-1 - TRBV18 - CASSPPQGPGTEAFF TGTGCCAGCTCACCACCGCAGGGGCCGGGCACTGAAGCTTTCTTT
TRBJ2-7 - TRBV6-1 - CASSGMYEQYF TGTGCCAGCTCGGGAATGTACGAGCAGTACTTC
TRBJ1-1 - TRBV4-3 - CASSQVLDLNTEAFF TGCGCCAGCAGCCAAGTCCTTGATTTGAACACTGAAGCTTTCTTT
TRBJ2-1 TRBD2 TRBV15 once CATSSKGLAYNEQFF TGTGCCACCAGCAGTAAGGGACTAGCTTACAATGAGCAGTTCTTC